This T cell receptor beta chain was found in a study of molecular identifiers for immune sequencing clone quantification. About the research overall: Four of five RNA aliquots from roughly 21,000 or 96,000 naive CD8 T cells were sequenced.

Sorted naive CD8 T cells, roughly 19,000 to 1,000,000, were sequenced from 10%, 30% or 50% RNA. This clonotype has a count of ten or more. With listed TCR primers and previously described methods, bulk TCR libraries were prepared. TCRdb recomputed calls from the PCR reads with MiXCR, one row per CDR3 protein. Of over 85,000 distinct CDR3 sequences in the sample, roughly a fifth were seen once. The CDR3 runs to 14 residues. V dropped 4 bases and J dropped 4; count of bases not matched to a gene: 5. From germline, CDR1 is SGHRS and CDR2 YFSETQ. V usage is TRBV5-1 and J usage is TRBJ2-7, with 10 bases lining up with TRBD1. The sequenced sample was naive CD8+ T cells from blood, with Jurkat cell RNA spiked in. Documented subset: FACS-sorted CD8+CD4-CCR7+CD45RA+ naive T cells. The receptor was derived from a human donor in good health. Some libraries in this study had Jurkat cell RNA spiked in. CDR3 amino acids: CASSPGQGIYEQYF. As DNA, the CDR3 is TGCGCCAGCAGCCCGGGACAGGGGATATACGAGCAGTACTTC.